Below, 18 T cell receptor beta chains from the same sample are listed, as sequenced in a study of blood T cell repertoires in COVID-19. Method: immunoSEQ multiplex PCR; TCRdb's copy keeps in-frame clones and lacks some. The sample consists of 200,000 to 300,000 clones, around four fifths of them appearing once. Material: peripheral blood. These receptors were obtained from a woman of 80 years or more with acute or convalescent COVID-19.

This chain links TRBV28 with TRBJ1-6, with 11 bases lining up with TRBD1. There are 14 residues in the CDR3. V trimming: 8 bases; J trimming: 6 bases; junction bases outside the gene matches: 3. Germline V gives CDR1 MDHEN, CDR2 SYDVKM. CDR3 DNA: TGTGCCAGCGTGGGGACAGGGGGTAATTCACCCCTCCACTTT. This translates into CASVGTGGNSPLHF.

DNA for the CDR3: TGTGCCAGCAGTTACGCCTCGCTAGCGGGAGGGCCGGTCGAATCCTACAATGAGCAGTTCTTC. Its translation: CASSYASLAGGPVESYNEQFF. This chain uses TRBV6-2 or TRBV6-3 with TRBJ2-1, with TRBD2 identical over 12 bases. This CDR3 region has 21 residues. Per germline, CDR1 MNHEY and CDR2 SVGEGT. Trimming removed 2 bases from V and 1 base from J; junction bases left unmatched: 15.

The CDR3 coding sequence is TGTGCCAGCAGCCCCCCTGGGGCAGGGGGCGCCGAGCAGTACTTC. Translating it yields CASSPPGAGGAEQYF. This sequence joins TRBV3-1 (or the pseudogene TRBV3-2) and TRBJ2-7; TRBD1 aligns across 8 bases. The germline CDR1 and CDR2 sequences are LGHDT and YNNKEL (reference sequence). Trimming took 4 bases from V and 6 from J; bases not matched to a gene: 11. The length of the CDR3 is 15 residues.

This clone came up once. V and J are TRBV29-1 and TRBJ2-2, with 15 bases that match TRBD2. The CDR3 length is 17 residues. V lost 6 bases and J lost 3; bases outside the gene matches: 8. Germline V gene data show CDR1 as SQVTM and CDR2 as ANQGSEA. This CDR3 reads CSVPGLAGGSYTGELFF. The DNA of the CDR3 is TGCAGCGTGCCGGGACTAGCGGGGGGTTCGTACACCGGGGAGCTGTTTTTT.

The chain recombines TRBV2 with TRBJ2-2; tentative D call: TRBD1 (8 bases). V gave up 5 bases and J gave up 6 bases, with 25 bases separating them. Germline CDR1 is SNHLY and CDR2 is FYNNEI. The CDR3 totals 18 residues. The CDR3 DNA reads as TGTGCCAGCAGTCAGGGGGCAGGGGGCGGGAGTCTTCCCGGGGAGCTGTTTTTT. Amino acid sequence: CASSQGAGGGSLPGELFF.

This chain joins TRBV5-4 and TRBJ2-1; 9 positions match TRBD2. The junction had 4 bases not matched to a gene; V was cut back by 4 bases and J by 5 bases. The germline CDR1 and CDR2 sequences are SGHNT and YYREEE (reference sequence). There are 14 residues in the CDR3. The CDR3 is CASSPRGGNNEQFF. As DNA, the CDR3 is TGTGCCAGCAGCCCGCGGGGGGGGAACAATGAGCAGTTCTTC.

The chain is built from TRBV4-1 and TRBJ1-1; 8 bases line up with TRBD1. This CDR3 is 15 amino acids long. Germline trimming cut 4 bases from V and 1 base from J; bases unmatched to any gene: 5. CDR1 and CDR2 from the germline V gene are MGHRA and YSYEKL. CDR3 nucleotides: TGCGCCAGCAGCCTAATGACAGGGGAGAACACTGAAGCTTTCTTT. As protein: CASSLMTGENTEAFF.

This chain joins TRBV11-2 and TRBJ1-2; D unresolved. V lost 5 bases and J lost 8, with 18 bases in between. Looked up from germline, CDR1 is SGHAT and CDR2 is FQNNGV. The CDR3 totals 14 residues. The CDR3 loop reads CASSPRGGQGGYTF. For the CDR3, the DNA is TGTGCCAGCAGCCCCCGTGGAGGGCAAGGAGGCTACACCTTC.

The rearrangement links TRBV23-1 to TRBJ1-5; TRBD1 agrees at 7 bases. TRBV23-1 is an ORF for which the function is uncertain. This CDR3 contains 17 residues. V lost 0 bases and J lost 6; bases outside the gene matches: 11. This CDR3 reads CASSQSSPRQGGQPQHF. In nucleotides, the CDR3 is TGCGCCAGCAGTCAATCGTCCCCGAGACAGGGCGGTCAGCCCCAGCATTTT.

This chain uses TRBV28 with TRBJ2-3; no firm D call. V lost 3 bases, J lost 2 bases, and 9 bases lay in between. Germline V gene sequence: CDR1 MDHEN, CDR2 SYDVKM. The CDR3 has 14 residues. The CDR3 DNA is TGTGCCAGCAGTTTGATACAGAACACAGATACGCAGTATTTT. Its protein product is CASSLIQNTDTQYF.

The chain has TRBV19 and TRBJ2-1, with 12 bases that match TRBD2. The germline V gene encodes CDR1 LNHDA and CDR2 SQIVND (reference sequence). The CDR3 loop spans 15 amino acids. V lost 5 bases and J lost 7; bases outside the gene matches: 6. The chain's CDR3 is CASSLLAGGWNEQFF. CDR3 DNA sequence: TGTGCCAGTAGTCTGCTAGCGGGAGGGTGGAATGAGCAGTTCTTC.

The chain carries TRBV19 and TRBJ2-5; 8 positions agree with TRBD2. CDR3 length: 15 amino acids. J lost 2 bases, V lost 5 bases, and 7 bases had no gene match. Germline values: CDR1 LNHDA, CDR2 SQIVND (reference sequence). CDR3 amino acids: CASSSLAGHQETQYF. CDR3 DNA sequence: TGTGCCAGTAGTTCCTTAGCGGGGCATCAAGAGACCCAGTACTTC.

Points on this clone: Other nucleotide sequences from this sample produce the same CDR3. The rearrangement links TRBV19 to TRBJ2-7; 11 nucleotides match TRBD2. The trim removed 5 bases at V and 1 base at J, leaving 4 bases unmatched. CDR1 and CDR2 (germline): LNHDA, SQIVND (reference sequence). The CDR3 runs 15 residues. The CDR3 spells CASSRTSGGSYEQYF. CDR3 sequence (DNA): TGTGCCAGTAGTCGCACTAGCGGGGGTTCCTACGAGCAGTACTTC.

The chain joins TRBV30 to TRBJ1-2; D gene ambiguous. The CDR3 sequence is 14 residues long. The ends were cut back, 0 bases at V and 2 bases at J, with 10 bases in the middle. Germline CDR1 reads GTSNPN; CDR2 reads SVGIG (reference sequence). The CDR3 loop is CAWSVMVRNYGYTF. The CDR3 DNA reads as TGTGCCTGGAGTGTCATGGTCAGGAACTATGGCTACACCTTC. Drawing the rest from reference TRBV30 and TRBJ1-2, the complete variable domain is SQTIHQWPATLVQPVGSPLSLECTVEGTSNPNLYWYRQAAGRGLQLLFYSVGIGQISSEVPQNLSASRPQDRQFILSSKKLLLSDSGFYLCAWSVMVRNYGYTFGSGTRLTVV.

This chain links TRBV6-4 with TRBJ2-5, with 11 bases that match TRBD2. CDR1 is MRHNA, CDR2 SNTAGT, per germline. V shed 8 bases, J shed 1 base, and the junction held 9 bases outside the gene matches. The CDR3 consists of 16 residues. CDR3 DNA sequence: TGTGCCAGCCATTTTTATAGCGGGGGGGCCCAAGAGACCCAGTACTTC. This gives the protein CASHFYSGGAQETQYF.

The rearrangement links TRBV9 to TRBJ1-2; a weak D match, TRBD1 (5 bases). Per the germline V gene, CDR1 is SGDLS and CDR2 is YYNGEE. Trimming shortened V by 6 bases and J by 2 bases, and 14 bases separated the two germline ends. This CDR3 contains 14 residues. CDR3 bases: TGTGCCAGCACTAGAACAGGATCAAACTATGGCTACACCTTC. Protein sequence: CASTRTGSNYGYTF. Drawing the rest from reference TRBV9 and TRBJ1-2, the complete variable domain is DSGVTQTPKHLITATGQRVTLRCSPRSGDLSVYWYQQSLDQGLQFLIQYYNGEERAKGNILERFSAQQFPDLHSELNLSSLELGDSALYFCASTRTGSNYGYTFGSGTRLTVV.

With regard to this clone: Other DNA sequences of this sample code for an identical CDR3. This chain uses TRBV6-5 with TRBJ1-2; 7 bases align to TRBD1. Germline V gene data show CDR1 as MNHEY and CDR2 as SVGAGI. With 2 bases clipped from V and 1 base from J, the junction kept 7 bases outside the gene matches. This CDR3 has 16 residues. Written as DNA, the CDR3 is TGTGCCAGCAGTTACCGGACAGGAACCTTTAACTATGGCTACACCTTC. Residues: CASSYRTGTFNYGYTF.

The rearrangement joins TRBV18 to TRBJ1-2; 7 bases line up with TRBD1. Germline trimming cut 6 bases from V and 3 bases from J; bases unmatched to any gene: 7. Germline V CDR1 and CDR2: KGHSH, LQKENI. CDR3 length: 14 residues. This CDR3 is CASSPGTDHYGYTF. CDR3 DNA sequence: TGTGCCAGCTCCCCAGGGACAGATCACTATGGCTACACCTTC.